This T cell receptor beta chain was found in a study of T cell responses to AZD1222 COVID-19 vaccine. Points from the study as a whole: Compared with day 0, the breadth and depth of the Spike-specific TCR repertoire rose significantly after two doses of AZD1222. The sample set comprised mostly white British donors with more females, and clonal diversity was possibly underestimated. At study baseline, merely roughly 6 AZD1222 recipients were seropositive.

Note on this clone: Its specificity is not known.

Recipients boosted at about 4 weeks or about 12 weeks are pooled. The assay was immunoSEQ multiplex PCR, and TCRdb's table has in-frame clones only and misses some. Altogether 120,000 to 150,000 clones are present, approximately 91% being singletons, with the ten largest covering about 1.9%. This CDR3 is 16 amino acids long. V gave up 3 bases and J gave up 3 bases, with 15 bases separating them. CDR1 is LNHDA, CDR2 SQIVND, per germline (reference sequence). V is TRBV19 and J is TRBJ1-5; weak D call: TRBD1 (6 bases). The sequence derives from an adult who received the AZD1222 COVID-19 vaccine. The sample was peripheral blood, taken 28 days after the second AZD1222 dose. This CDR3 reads CASSMRGGTSNQPQHF. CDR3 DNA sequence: TGTGCCAGTAGTATGCGGGGCGGGACATCCAATCAGCCCCAGCATTTT.